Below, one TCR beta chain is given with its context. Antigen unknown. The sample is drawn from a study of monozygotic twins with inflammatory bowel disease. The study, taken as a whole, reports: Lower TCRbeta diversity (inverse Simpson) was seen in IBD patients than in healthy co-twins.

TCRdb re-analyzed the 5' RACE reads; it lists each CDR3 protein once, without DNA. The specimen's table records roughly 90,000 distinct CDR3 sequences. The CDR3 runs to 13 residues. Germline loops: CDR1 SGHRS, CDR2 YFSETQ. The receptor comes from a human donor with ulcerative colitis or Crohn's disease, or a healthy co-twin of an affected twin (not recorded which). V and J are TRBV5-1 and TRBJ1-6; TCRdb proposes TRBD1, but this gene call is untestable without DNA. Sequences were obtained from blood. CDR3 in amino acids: CASSLRGRSPLHF.